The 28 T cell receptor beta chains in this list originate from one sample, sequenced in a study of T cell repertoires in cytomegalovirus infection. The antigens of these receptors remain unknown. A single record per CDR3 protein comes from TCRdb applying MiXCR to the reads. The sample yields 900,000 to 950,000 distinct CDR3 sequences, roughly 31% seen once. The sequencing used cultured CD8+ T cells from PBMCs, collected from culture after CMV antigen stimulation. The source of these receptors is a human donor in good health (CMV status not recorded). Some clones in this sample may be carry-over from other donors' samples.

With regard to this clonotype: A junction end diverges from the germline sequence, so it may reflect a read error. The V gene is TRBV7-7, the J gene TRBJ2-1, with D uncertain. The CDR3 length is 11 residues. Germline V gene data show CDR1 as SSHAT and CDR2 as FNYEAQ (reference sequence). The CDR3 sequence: CASSARSEQFF. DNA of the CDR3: TGTGCTAGCAGCGCGCGGAGTGAGCAGTTCTTC.

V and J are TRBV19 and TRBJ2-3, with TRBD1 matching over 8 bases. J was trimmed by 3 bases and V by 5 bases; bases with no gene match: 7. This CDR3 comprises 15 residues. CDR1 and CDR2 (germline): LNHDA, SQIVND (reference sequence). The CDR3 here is CASSFPTGATDTQYF. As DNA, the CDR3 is TGTGCCAGTAGTTTCCCGACAGGGGCGACAGATACGCAGTATTTT.

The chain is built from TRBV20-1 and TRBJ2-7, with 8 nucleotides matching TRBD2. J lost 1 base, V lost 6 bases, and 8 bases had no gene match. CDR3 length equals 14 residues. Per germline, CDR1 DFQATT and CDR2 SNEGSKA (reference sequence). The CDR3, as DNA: TGCAGTGCGAGGGGAGGCGGGGGGTCCTACGAGCAGTACGTC. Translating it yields CSARGGGGSYEQYV.

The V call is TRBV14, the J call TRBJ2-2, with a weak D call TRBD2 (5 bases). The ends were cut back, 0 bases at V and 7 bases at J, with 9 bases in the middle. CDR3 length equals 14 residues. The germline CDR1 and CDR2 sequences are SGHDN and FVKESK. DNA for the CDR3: TGTGCCAGCAGCCAAGATCTGGCGGGCGGGGAGCTGTTTTTT. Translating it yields CASSQDLAGGELFF.

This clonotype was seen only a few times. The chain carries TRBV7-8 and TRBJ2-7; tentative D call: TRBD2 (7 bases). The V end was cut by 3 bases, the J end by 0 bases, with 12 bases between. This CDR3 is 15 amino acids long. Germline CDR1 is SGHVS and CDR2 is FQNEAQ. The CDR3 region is CASSLGGAFSYEQYV. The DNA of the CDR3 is TGTGCCAGCAGCTTGGGGGGGGCTTTCTCCTACGAGCAGTACGTC.

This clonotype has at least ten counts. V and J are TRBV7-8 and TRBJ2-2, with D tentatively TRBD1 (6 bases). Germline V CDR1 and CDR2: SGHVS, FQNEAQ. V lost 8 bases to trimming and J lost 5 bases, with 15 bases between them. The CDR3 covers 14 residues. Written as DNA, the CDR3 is TGTGCCAGCGGGGAAAGGGGGTTGACCGGGGAGCTGTTTTTT. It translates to CASGERGLTGELFF.

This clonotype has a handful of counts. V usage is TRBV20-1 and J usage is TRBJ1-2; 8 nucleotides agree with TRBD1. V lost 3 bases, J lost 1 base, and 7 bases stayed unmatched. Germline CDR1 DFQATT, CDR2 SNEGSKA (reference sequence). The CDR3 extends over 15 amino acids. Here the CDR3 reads CSARRGQEINYGYTF. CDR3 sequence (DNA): TGCAGTGCTAGGAGGGGACAGGAGATTAACTATGGCTACACCTTC.

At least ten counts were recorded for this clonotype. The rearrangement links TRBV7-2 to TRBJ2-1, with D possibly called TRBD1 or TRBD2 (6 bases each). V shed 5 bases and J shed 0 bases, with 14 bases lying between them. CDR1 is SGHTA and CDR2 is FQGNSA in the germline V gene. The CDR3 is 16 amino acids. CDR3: CASSQRGVYSYNEQFF. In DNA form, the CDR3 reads TGTGCCAGCAGCCAAAGGGGGGTTTACTCCTACAATGAGCAGTTCTTC.

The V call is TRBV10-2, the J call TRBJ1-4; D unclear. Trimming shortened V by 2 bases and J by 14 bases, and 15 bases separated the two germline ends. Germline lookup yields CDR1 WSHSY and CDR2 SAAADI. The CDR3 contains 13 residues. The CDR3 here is CASSEAPGVGLFF. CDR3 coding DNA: TGCGCCAGCAGTGAGGCTCCGGGAGTCGGGCTGTTTTTT.

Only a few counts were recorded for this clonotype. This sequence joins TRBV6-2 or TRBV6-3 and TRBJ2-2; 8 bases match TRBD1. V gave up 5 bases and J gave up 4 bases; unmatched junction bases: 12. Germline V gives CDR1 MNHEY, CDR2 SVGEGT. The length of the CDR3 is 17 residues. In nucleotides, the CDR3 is TGTGCCAGCAGTGAAAAGAGACAGGGGCGGGTCACCGGGGAGCTGTTTTTT. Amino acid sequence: CASSEKRQGRVTGELFF.

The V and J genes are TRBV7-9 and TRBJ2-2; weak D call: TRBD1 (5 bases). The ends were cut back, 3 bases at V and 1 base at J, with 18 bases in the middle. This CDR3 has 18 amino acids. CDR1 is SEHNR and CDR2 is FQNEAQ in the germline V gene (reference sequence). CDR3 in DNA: TGTGCCAGCAGCTTTGGTAACGCCAGGGCCCTGAACACCGGGGAGCTGTTTTTT. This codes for CASSFGNARALNTGELFF.

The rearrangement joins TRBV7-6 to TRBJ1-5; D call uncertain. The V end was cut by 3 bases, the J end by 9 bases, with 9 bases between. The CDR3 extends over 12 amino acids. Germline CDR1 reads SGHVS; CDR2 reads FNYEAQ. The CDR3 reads CASSFMAAPQHF. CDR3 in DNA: TGTGCCAGCAGCTTTATGGCCGCGCCCCAGCATTTT.

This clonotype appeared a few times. The DNA of the CDR3 is TGTGCCAGCAGTAACTACAGGGTTGGCTACACCTTC. Translating gives CASSNYRVGYTF. The chain uses TRBV6-1 and TRBJ1-2, with D possibly being TRBD1 (6 bases). This CDR3 has 12 amino acids. Trimming removed 5 bases at V and 7 bases at J, with 11 bases between. The germline V gene encodes CDR1 MNHNS and CDR2 SASEGT.

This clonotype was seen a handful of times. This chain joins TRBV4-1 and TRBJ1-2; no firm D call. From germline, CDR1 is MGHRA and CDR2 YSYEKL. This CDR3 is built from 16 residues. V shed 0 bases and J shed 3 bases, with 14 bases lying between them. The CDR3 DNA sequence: TGCGCCAGCAGCCAAGATGAATTAAAGACGGACTATGGCTACACCTTC. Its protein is CASSQDELKTDYGYTF.

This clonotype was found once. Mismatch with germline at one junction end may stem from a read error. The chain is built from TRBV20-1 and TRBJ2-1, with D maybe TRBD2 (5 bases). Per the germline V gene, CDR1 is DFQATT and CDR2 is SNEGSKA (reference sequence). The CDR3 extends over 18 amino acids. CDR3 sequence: CSAILEGVPREAYNERFF. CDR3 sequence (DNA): TGCAGTGCAATTCTAGAGGGTGTCCCAAGGGAAGCCTACAATGAGCGGTTCTTC.

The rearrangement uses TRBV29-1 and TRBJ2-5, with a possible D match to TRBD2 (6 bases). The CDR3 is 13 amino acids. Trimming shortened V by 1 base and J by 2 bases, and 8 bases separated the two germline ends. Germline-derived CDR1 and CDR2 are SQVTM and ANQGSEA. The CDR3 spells CSVEVGLQETQYF. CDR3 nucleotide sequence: TGCAGCGTTGAAGTGGGACTTCAAGAGACCCAGTACTTC.

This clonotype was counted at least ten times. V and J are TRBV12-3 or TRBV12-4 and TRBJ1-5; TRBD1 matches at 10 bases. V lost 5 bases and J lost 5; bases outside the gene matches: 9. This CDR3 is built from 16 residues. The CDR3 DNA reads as TGTGCCAGCAGTCTATGGACAGGGGGAGTCGATCAGCCCCAGCATTTT. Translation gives CASSLWTGGVDQPQHF.

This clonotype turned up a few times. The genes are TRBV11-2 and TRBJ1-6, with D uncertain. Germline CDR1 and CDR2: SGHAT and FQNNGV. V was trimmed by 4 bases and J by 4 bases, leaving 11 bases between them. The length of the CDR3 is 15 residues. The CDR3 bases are TGTGCCAGCAGCTATGCCGGGCGATATAATTCACCCCTCCACTTT. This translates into CASSYAGRYNSPLHF.

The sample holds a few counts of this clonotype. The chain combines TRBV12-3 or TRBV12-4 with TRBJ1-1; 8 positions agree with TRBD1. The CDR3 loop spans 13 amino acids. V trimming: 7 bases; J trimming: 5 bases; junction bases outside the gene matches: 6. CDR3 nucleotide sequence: TGTGCCAGCAATTACAGGGGGAGGACTGAAGCTTTCTTT. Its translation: CASNYRGRTEAFF.

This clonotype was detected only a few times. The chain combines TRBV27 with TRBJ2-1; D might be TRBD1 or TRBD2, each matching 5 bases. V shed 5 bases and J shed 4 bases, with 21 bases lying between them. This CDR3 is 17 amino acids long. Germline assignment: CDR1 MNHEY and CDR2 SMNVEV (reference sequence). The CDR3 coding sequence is TGTGCCAGCAGTCTCTCGGCCCCAGGGAGTTTATACAATGAGCAGTTCTTC. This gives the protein CASSLSAPGSLYNEQFF.

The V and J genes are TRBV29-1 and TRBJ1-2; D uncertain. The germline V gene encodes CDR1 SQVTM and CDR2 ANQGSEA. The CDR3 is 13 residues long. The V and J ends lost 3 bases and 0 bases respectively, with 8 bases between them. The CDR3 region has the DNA TGCAGCGTTGAGGGGAGAGCTAACTATGGCTACACCTTC. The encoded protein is CSVEGRANYGYTF.

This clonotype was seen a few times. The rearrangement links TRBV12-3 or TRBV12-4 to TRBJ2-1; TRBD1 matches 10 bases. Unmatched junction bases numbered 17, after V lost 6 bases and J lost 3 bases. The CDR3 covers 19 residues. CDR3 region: CASSPPAGQGLFIYNEQFF. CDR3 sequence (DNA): TGTGCCAGCAGCCCCCCGGCGGGACAGGGGTTGTTTATCTACAATGAGCAGTTCTTC.

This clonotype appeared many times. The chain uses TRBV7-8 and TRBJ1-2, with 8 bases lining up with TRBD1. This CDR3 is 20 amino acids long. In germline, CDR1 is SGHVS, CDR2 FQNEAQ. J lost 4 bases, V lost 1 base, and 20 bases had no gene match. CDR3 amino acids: CASSLVPSPFDRGGSYGYTF. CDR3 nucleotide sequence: TGTGCCAGCAGCTTAGTCCCCTCTCCCTTTGACAGGGGTGGTAGCTATGGCTACACCTTC.

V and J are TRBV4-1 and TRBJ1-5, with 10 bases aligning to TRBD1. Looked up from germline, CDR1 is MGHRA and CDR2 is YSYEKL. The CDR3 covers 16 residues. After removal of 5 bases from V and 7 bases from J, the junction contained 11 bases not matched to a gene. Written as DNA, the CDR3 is TGCGCCAGCAGCGTGGGCAGGGACAGGGGCCACCAGCCCCAGCATTTT. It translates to CASSVGRDRGHQPQHF.

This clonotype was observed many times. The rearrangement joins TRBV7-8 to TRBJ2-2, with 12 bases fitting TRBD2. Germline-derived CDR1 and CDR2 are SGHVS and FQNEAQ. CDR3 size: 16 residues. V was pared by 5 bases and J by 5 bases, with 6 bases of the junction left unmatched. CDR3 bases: TGTGCCAGCAGCCAAGCTAGCGGGGGGGTTACCGGGGAGCTGTTTTTT. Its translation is CASSQASGGVTGELFF.

CDR3 nucleotides: TGCAGCGTTTTGCCCGGGGCCTACGAGCAGTACTTC. Translated, it gives CSVLPGAYEQYF. The chain combines TRBV29-1 with TRBJ2-7, with D perhaps TRBD2 (5 bases). Germline V gene lookup returns CDR1 SQVTM and CDR2 ANQGSEA. The CDR3 spans 12 residues. V was shortened by 5 bases and J by 2 bases, with 10 bases between the two germline ends.

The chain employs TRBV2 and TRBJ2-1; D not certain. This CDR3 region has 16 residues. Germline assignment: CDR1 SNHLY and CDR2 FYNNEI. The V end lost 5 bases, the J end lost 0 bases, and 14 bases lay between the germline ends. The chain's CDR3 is CASSRDYMSSYNEQFF. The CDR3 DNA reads TGTGCCAGCAGTCGCGATTACATGAGCTCCTACAATGAGCAGTTCTTC.

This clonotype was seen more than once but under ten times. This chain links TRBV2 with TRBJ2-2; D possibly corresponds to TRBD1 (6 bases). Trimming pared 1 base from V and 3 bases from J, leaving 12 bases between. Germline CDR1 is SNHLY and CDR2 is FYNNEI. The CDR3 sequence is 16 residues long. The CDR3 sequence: CASSEGRGYYTGELFF. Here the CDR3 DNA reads TGTGCCAGCAGTGAAGGCAGGGGATACTACACCGGGGAGCTGTTTTTT.